A selection of T cell receptor beta chains follows, all from one sample in a study of cytomegalovirus exposure and HLA in healthy donors. The repertoire was sequenced with immunoSEQ multiplex PCR; TCRdb's copy has only in-frame clones and lacks some. The table includes some 200,000 clones, around 80% detected once. The source material was PBMCs. These receptor sequences come from a woman between 35 and 50 years old in good health and CMV-seronegative. Each CDR3 is given with its conserved first and last residue. A D gene is named only where the DNA matches it firmly. Expanded clones get a size class; other rows say once, few or many, or leave the size out.

TRBJ2-5,-,TRBV7-2,-,CASSLDSETQYF,TGTGCCAGCAGCTTGGACAGTGAGACCCAGTACTTC
TRBJ1-1,-,TRBV30,-,CAWSRKAGVTNTEAFF,TGTGCCTGGAGTAGAAAGGCAGGGGTAACGAACACTGAAGCTTTCTTT
TRBJ1-1,-,TRBV21-1,-,CATTKRGGTEAFF,TGTGCCACGACTAAGCGGGGGGGCACTGAAGCTTTCTTT
TRBJ2-7,-,TRBV30,-,CAWSSVYEQYF,TGTGCCTGGAGTTCCGTCTACGAGCAGTACTTC
TRBJ2-5,-,TRBV4-3,-,CASSQERTIETQYF,TGCGCCAGCAGCCAAGAAAGGACAATTGAGACCCAGTACTTC
TRBJ2-3,-,TRBV19,once,CASSIGSTRGFGDTQYF,TGTGCCAGTAGTATTGGGTCGACTAGGGGATTCGGGGATACGCAGTATTTT
TRBJ2-3,-,TRBV9,-,CASSVAATTASTDTQYF,TGTGCCAGCAGCGTAGCCGCGACGACTGCAAGCACAGATACGCAGTATTTT
TRBJ2-1,-,TRBV20-1,-,CSGVFGNEQFF,TGCAGTGGAGTTTTCGGCAATGAGCAGTTCTTC
TRBJ1-6,TRBD1,TRBV27,-,CASSSTRDRGLNSPLHF,TGTGCCAGCAGTTCTACCCGGGACAGGGGGTTAAATTCACCCCTCCACTTT
TRBJ2-5,TRBD2,TRBV7-6,-,CASSLARGARETQYF,TGTGCCAGCAGCTTAGCGCGGGGGGCGCGCGAGACCCAGTACTTC
TRBJ2-5,TRBD1,TRBV5-1,-,CASSLGQGDQETQYF,TGCGCCAGCAGCTTGGGACAGGGGGACCAAGAGACCCAGTACTTC
TRBJ1-6,TRBD1,TRBV5-6,once,CASSPRLTGDNSPLHF,TGTGCCAGCAGCCCGAGGTTGACAGGGGATAATTCACCCCTCCACTTT
TRBJ1-3,-,TRBV27,-,CASSLSVLGGNTIYF,TGTGCCAGCAGTTTATCGGTCCTCGGTGGAAACACCATATATTTT
TRBJ1-1,-,TRBV14,-,CASSPAPGPGTEAFF,TGTGCCAGCAGTCCCGCCCCCGGGCCGGGGACTGAAGCTTTCTTT
TRBJ2-3,-,TRBV2,-,CATRVSDTQYF,TGTGCCACCCGGGTTTCAGATACGCAGTATTTT
TRBJ2-3,TRBD2,TRBV5-1,-,CASSFPLGGGALDTQYF,TGCGCCAGCAGCTTCCCCCTCGGCGGGGGGGCCCTAGATACGCAGTATTTT
TRBJ1-3,-,TRBV28,-,CASSLVGGNTIYF,TGTGCCAGCAGTTTAGTCGGGGGAAACACCATATATTTT
TRBJ1-5,-,TRBV21-1,-,CASSKADDNITGQGTTNQPQHF,TGTGCCAGCAGCAAAGCCGACGACAATATCACCGGACAGGGAACAACTAATCAGCCCCAGCATTTT
TRBJ2-7,TRBD1,TRBV6-1,-,CASSELDRATLRSSYEQYF,TGTGCCAGCAGTGAATTGGACAGGGCGACCCTTCGAAGCTCCTACGAGCAGTACTTC